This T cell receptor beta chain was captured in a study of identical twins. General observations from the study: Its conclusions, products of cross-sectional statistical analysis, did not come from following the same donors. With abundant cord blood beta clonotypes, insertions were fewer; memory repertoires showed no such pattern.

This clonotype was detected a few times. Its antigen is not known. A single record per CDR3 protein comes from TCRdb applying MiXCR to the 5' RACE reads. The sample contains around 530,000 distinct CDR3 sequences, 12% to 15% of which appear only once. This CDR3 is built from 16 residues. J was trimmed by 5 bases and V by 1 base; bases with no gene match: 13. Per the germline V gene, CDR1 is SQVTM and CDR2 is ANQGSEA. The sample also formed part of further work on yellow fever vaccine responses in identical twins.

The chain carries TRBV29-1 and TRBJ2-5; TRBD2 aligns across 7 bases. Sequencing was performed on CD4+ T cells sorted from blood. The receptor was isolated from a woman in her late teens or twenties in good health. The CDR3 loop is CSVEGGGTRARETQYF. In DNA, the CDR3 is TGCAGCGTTGAAGGGGGGGGTACTAGGGCTCGGGAGACCCAGTACTTC.